This T cell receptor beta chain was retrieved from a study of blood T cell repertoires in COVID-19. Across the whole study: PBMCs, B-cell-depleted T cells, or T cells provided the cDNA or gDNA that made up the material.

V was pared by 7 bases and J by 7 bases, with 11 bases between. The CDR3 is 13 amino acids. Germline V gene lookup returns CDR1 ENHRY and CDR2 SYGVKD. Profiling relied on immunoSEQ multiplex PCR, and the TCRdb table lists in-frame clones only, not all of them. The table has more than 70,000 clones, around 83% seen once. The clonotype was recovered from a woman in her seventies with acute or convalescent COVID-19. The rearrangement uses TRBV10-3 and TRBJ1-6; maybe TRBD1 (6 bases). Sequenced sample: peripheral blood. The CDR3 region has the DNA TGTGCCATCACCTCGACAGGAAATTCACCCCTCCACTTT. This codes for CAITSTGNSPLHF.